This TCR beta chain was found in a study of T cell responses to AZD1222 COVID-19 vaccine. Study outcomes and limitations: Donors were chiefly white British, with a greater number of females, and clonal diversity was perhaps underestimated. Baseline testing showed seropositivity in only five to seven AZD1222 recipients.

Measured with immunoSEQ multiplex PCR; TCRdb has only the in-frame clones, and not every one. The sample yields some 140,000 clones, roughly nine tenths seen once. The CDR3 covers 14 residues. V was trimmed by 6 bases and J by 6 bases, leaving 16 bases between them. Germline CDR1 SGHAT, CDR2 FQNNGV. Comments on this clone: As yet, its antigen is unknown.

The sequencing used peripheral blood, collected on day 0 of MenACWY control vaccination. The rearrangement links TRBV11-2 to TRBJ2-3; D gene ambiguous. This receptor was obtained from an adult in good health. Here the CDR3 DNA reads TGTGCCAGCAGACTTAGAAACCCGTGGGATACGCAGTATTTT. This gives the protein CASRLRNPWDTQYF.